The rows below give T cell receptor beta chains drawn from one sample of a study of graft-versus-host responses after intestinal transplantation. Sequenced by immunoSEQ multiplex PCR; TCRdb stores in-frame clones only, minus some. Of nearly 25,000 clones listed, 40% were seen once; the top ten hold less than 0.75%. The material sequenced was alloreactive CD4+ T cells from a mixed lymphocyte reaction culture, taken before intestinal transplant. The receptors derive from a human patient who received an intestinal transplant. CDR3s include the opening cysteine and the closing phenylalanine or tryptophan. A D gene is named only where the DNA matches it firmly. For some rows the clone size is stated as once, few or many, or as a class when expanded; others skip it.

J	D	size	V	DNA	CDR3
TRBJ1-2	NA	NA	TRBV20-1	TGCAGTGCTAGCCTCTCGTATGGCTACACCTTC	CSASLSYGYTF
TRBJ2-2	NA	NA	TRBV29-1	TGCAGCGTCTTAGCGCTAAGGAACACCGGGGAGCTGTTTTTT	CSVLALRNTGELFF
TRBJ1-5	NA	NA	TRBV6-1	TGTGCCAGCAGTGAACAAAATAGCAATCAGCCCCAGCATTTT	CASSEQNSNQPQHF
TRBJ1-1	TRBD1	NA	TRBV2	TGTGCCAGCAATACTGGACAGGGAACTGAAGCTTTCTTT	CASNTGQGTEAFF
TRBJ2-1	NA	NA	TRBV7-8	TGTGCCAGCAGCTTCGGGAATACCTACAATGAGCAGTTCTTC	CASSFGNTYNEQFF
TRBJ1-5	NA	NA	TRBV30	TGTGCCTGGGGCAGGGAGGGCAATCAGCCCCAGCATTTT	CAWGREGNQPQHF
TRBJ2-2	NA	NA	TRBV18	TGTGCCAGCTCACCCCGCACAGGTCGGACCGGGGAGCTGTTTTTT	CASSPRTGRTGELFF
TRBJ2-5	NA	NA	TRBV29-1	TGCAGCGTTGTATATCCCGAGACCCAGTACTTC	CSVVYPETQYF
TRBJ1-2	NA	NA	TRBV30	TGTGCCTGGAGGGCGTCAGGGAGGGGGTATGGCTACACCTTC	CAWRASGRGYGYTF
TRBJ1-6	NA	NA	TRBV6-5	TGTGCCAGCAGTTACTGGAGGACTGGGGAATTCCCCCTCCACTTT	CASSYWRTGEFPLHF
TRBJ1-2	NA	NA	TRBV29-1	TGCAGCGTTGCGTTGAAGTTCACTTATGGCTACACCTTC	CSVALKFTYGYTF
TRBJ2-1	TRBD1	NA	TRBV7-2	TGTGCCAGCAGCTTCCGGTCGGGACAGGCCAATGGGGAGTTCTTC	CASSFRSGQANGEFF
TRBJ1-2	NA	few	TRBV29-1	TGCAGCGTTGACAGGGAGGAGGCTAACTATGGCTACACCTTC	CSVDREEANYGYTF
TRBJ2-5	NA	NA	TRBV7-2	TGTGCCAGCAGCTTACCAGGTTACAAGACCCAGTACTTC	CASSLPGYKTQYF
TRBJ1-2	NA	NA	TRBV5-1	TGCGCCAGCATCTCTACAACAGTATACGACGGCTACACCTTC	CASISTTVYDGYTF
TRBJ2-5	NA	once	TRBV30	TGTGCCTGGAGTCTATGGCGGGAAGAGACCCAGTACTTC	CAWSLWREETQYF
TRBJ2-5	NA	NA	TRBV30	TGTGCCTGGTCAATTAGCAGAGAGACCCAGTACTTC	CAWSISRETQYF
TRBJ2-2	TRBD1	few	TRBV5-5	TGTGCCAGCAGCTTGGCCAGGACAGGGTGGACCGGGGAGCTGTTTTTT	CASSLARTGWTGELFF
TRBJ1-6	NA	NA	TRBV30	TGTGCCTGGAGTCCAGGGAATTCACCCCTCCACTTT	CAWSPGNSPLHF
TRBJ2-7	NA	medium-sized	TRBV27	TGTGCCAGCAGTTCCCAGGGAAGGGGATCCTACGAGCAGTACTTC	CASSSQGRGSYEQYF
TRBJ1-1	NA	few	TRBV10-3	TGTGCCATCAGTGAACAGACTAAAGCTTTCTTT	CAISEQTKAFF
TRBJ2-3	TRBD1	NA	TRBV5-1	TGCGCCAGCAGCTCCGGGACAGGGAGGTGGGATACGCAGTATTTT	CASSSGTGRWDTQYF
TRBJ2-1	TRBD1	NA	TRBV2	TGTGCCAGCACTCGGACAGGGGCCTACAATGAGCAGTTCTTC	CASTRTGAYNEQFF
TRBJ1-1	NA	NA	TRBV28	TGTGCCAGCAGTTTGGTTCTAAGGGGGACTGAAGCTTTCTTT	CASSLVLRGTEAFF
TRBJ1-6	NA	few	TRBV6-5	TGTGCCAGCAGTTCCGACAGATATAATTCACCCCTCCACTTT	CASSSDRYNSPLHF
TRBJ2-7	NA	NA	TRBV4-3	TGCGCCAGCAGCCAAGATTTATGGCGGTTCTACGAGCAGTACTTC	CASSQDLWRFYEQYF
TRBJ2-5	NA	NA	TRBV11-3	TGTGCCAGCAGCTTAGAGGGTACTAGTTCCGAGACCCAGTACTTC	CASSLEGTSSETQYF
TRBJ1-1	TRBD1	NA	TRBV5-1	TGCGCCAGCAGCCGCGGACAGGGGATTGAAGCTTTCTTT	CASSRGQGIEAFF
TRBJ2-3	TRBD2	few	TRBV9	TGTGCCAGCAGCGCTAATAGCGGGGGCCGAACAGATACGCAGTATTTT	CASSANSGGRTDTQYF
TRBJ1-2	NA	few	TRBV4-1	TGCGCCAGCAGCCAAGATCCAGGTATTTATGGCTACACCTTC	CASSQDPGIYGYTF
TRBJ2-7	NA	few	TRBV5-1	TGCGCCAGCAGCGTGCGGGGCACTGAACCCTCCTACGAGCAGTACTTC	CASSVRGTEPSYEQYF
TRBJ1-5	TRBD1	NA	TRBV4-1	TGCGCCAGCAGCCAAGCGGGACAGGGGCACCAGCCCCAGCATTTT	CASSQAGQGHQPQHF
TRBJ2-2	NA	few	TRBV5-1	TGCGCCAGCAGACCCCCTAGCACCGGGGAGCTGTTTTTT	CASRPPSTGELFF
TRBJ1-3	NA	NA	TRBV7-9	TGTGCCAGCAGCTTAGTATATAACAGAATGATCTCTGGAAACACCATATATTTT	CASSLVYNRMISGNTIYF
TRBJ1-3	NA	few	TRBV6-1	TGTGCCAGCAGTGTAACGGGCTCTGGAAACACCATATATTTT	CASSVTGSGNTIYF
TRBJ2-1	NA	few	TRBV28	TGTGCCAGCAGTTTCTACCACAGCGGGCCCTACAATGAGCAGTTCTTC	CASSFYHSGPYNEQFF
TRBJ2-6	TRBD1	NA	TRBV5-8	TGTGCCAGCAGCTTGTGGACAGGGGGCTCTGGGGCCAACGTCCTGACTTTC	CASSLWTGGSGANVLTF
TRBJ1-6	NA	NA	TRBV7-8	TGTGCCAGCAGCTTATCGACAGCCATTTCACCCCTCCACTTT	CASSLSTAISPLHF
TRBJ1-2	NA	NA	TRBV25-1	TGTGCCAGCAGTGCCCTTGCGCATGGCTACACCTTC	CASSALAHGYTF
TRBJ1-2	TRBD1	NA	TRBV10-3	TGTGCCATCAGCGGACAGGGAGGAAACTATGGCTACACCTTC	CAISGQGGNYGYTF
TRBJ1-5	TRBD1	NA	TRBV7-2	TGTGCCAGCAGCCTCAGGGGGAATCAGCCCCAGCATTTT	CASSLRGNQPQHF
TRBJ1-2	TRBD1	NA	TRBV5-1	TGCGCCAGCAGCCGGCAGGGGGCTCGGTATGGCTACACCTTC	CASSRQGARYGYTF
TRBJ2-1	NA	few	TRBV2	TGTGCCAGCAGTTACTCACAGACAACCTACAATGAGCAGTTCTTC	CASSYSQTTYNEQFF
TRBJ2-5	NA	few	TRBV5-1	TGCGCCAGCAGCTTGGAGGGACTTATCTGGGAGACCCAGTACTTC	CASSLEGLIWETQYF
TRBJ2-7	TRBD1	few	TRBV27	TGTGCCAGGACAGGGGGCTACGAGCAGTACTTC	CARTGGYEQYF
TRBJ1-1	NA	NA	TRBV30	TGTGCCTGGAGGATGACAGGTTATGGTGAAGCTTTCTTT	CAWRMTGYGEAFF
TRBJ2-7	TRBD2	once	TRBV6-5	TGTGCCAGCAGTAGACTAGCGGGAGATAATTACGAGCAGTACTTC	CASSRLAGDNYEQYF